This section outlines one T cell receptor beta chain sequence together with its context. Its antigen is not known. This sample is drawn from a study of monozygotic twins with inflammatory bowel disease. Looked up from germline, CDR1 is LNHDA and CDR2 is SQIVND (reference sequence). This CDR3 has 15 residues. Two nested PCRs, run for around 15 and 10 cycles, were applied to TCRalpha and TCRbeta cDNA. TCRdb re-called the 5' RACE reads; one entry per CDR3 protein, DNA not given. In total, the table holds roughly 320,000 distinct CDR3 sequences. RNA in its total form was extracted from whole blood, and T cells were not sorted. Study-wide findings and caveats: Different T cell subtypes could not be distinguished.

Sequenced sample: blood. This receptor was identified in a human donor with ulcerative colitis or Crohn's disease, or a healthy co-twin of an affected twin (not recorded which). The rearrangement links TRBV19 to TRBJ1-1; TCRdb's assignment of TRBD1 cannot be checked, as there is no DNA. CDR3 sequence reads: CASSIRTGVNTEAFF.